This paragraph reports one T cell receptor beta chain. Its antigen is undetermined. The data were obtained in a study of T cells in Graves' hyperthyroidism and ophthalmopathy. TCR beta CDR3 region amplification was performed from RNA transcripts. HTBI primers were employed in a first-round RT-PCR of the TCR CDR3. Each CDR3 protein gets one entry after TCRdb re-called the multiplex PCR reads with MiXCR. The top ten clones hold less than 25% of a sample with some 380,000 distinct CDR3 sequences, roughly 14% of them seen once. Germline assignment: CDR1 SGHAT and CDR2 FQNNGV. The CDR3 runs to 14 residues. V was pared by 5 bases and J by 4 bases, with 14 bases between. Points from the study as a whole: Ophthalmopathy onset followed model prediction by a median roughly six months. Among clonotypes expanded in thyroid above 0.001, most were also found in blood.

Sequencing was carried out using blood. The source is a man aged 25 to 40 with Graves' hyperthyroidism that later progressed to Graves' ophthalmopathy. The chain recombines TRBV11-2 with TRBJ1-2; D is uncertain. The CDR3 sequence: CASSPPGSTYGYTF. The CDR3 nucleotides read TGTGCCAGCAGCCCCCCCGGGAGTACCTATGGCTACACCTTC.